Listed here is a single T cell receptor beta chain. Its antigen is still unknown. Base-call qualities are not available, and no considerably larger clone is one nucleotide away. This sample is drawn from a study of T cell responses to AZD1222 COVID-19 vaccine (dated by TCRdb to about 2021). Turning to the overall study: A total of 233 trial participants underwent TCR sequencing, of whom about 200 had received two doses of AZD1222 and 26 had received two doses of the MenACWY control vaccine. Trial participants were enrolled by age into 18-55, 56-69 and 70-plus year subgroups, with roughly 160, 29 and 62 TCR-sequenced participants respectively.

Paper-wide results and their limitations: Participants were mostly white British, with more females than males. The authors suggested clonal diversity may have been underestimated. The 56-69-year group was small, and its depth increase did not reach significance, likely because of low power. Only five to seven AZD1222 recipients were SARS-CoV-2 seropositive at baseline, limiting conclusions about previously exposed vaccinees. CD4 TCRs associated with the vaccine covered the entire spike protein, and the dominant responses were in regions 160-218 and 743-854. Reportedly, almost half of the unique spike-specific TCRs recognized epitopes lying outside the regions that are mutated in the B.1.351 and B.1.1.7 variants. Because no samples from the day 14 peak response were available, repertoires could be characterized only after the peak T cell response. After two AZD1222 doses, both the breadth and the depth of spike-specific TCRs were significantly higher than at day 0 and than in MenACWY recipients.

The time point label here, explained by the study, means: about 28 days (+/-7) after the second vaccine dose. Because spike-specific TCR depth and breadth did not differ between the two schedules, AZD1222 recipients who got a second dose at roughly 4 weeks were pooled with those who got a second dose at roughly 12 weeks. Samples from vaccinated people were obtained from the UK trials COV001 and COV002, which included a single-blind randomized controlled phase 2/3 trial of AZD1222 (ChAdOx1 nCoV-19) in healthy adults. For TCRbeta chain sequencing, PBMC samples from trial participants were taken at day 0 and at day 28 after the second dose. Including the terminal cysteine and phenylalanine, the CDR3 comprises 14 residues. Just the 42-base CDR3 DNA is kept, in frame starting at base 1. As encoded in the germline V gene, CDR1 is SGHRS while CDR2 is YFSETQ. Trimming takes 3 bases off V and 5 bases off J; junction bases not matched to a gene: 5.

The CDR3 regions of human TCRbeta chains were analyzed by immunosequencing. The authors processed their data as follows. Repertoire TCRs were matched against a reference library of SARS-CoV-2-specific TCRs generated with the MIRA antigen-specificity platform. Breadth was defined as the fraction of unique TCRs that were SARS-CoV-2-associated, and depth was defined as the fraction of total T cells that were SARS-CoV-2-associated. Using the MIRA data, each spike-specific TCR was assigned both to the spike region to which the TCR was reactive and to a CD4 or CD8 class. Log10-transformed breadth and depth values were compared by one-way ANOVA with Sidak's multiple comparisons tests. The clones in this table, taken by TCRdb from immuneACCESS, are in-frame only. Not every clone is retained; where verified, under half of the shortfall comes from an unresolved V gene, and the cause of the rest is unknown. V, J and clone size were drawn from that table, and D and trimming were deduced from the DNA. In this sample the table shows 160,000 or so clones, roughly 94% of which occur a single time. Around 0.99% of the sample is held by the ten biggest clonotypes.

This receptor was identified in an adult who received the AZD1222 COVID-19 vaccine. The V and J segments used are TRBV5-1 and TRBJ2-1; 7 bases in the middle match TRBD2. The sample was peripheral blood, taken 28 days after the second AZD1222 dose. The encoded CDR3 is CASSWLAADNEQFF. The nucleotide sequence reads as follows: TGCGCCAGCAGCTGGCTAGCGGCAGACAATGAGCAGTTCTTC.